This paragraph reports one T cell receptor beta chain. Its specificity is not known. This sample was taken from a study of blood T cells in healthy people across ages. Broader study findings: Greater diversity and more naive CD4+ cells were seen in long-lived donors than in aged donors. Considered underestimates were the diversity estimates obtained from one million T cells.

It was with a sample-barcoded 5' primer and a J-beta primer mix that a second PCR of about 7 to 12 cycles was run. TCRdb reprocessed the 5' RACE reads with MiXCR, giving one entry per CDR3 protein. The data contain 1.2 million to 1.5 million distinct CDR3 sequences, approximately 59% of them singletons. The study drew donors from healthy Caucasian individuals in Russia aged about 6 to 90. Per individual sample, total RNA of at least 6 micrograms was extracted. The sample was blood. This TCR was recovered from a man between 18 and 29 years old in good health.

CDR3 amino acids: CSAPDRRKGYTF. DNA for the CDR3: TGCAGTGCTCCCGACAGGAGAAAGGGCTACACCTTC. The rearrangement joins TRBV20-1 to TRBJ1-2; D is perhaps TRBD1 (6 bases). The V gene lost 5 bases and the J gene lost 8 bases, with 15 bases spanning the gap. Germline V gives CDR1 DFQATT, CDR2 SNEGSKA (reference sequence). The CDR3 is made up of 12 amino acids.